These 17 T cell receptor beta chains were sequenced from one sample in a study of T cells in Graves' hyperthyroidism and ophthalmopathy. Amplified TCR beta CDR3 regions came from RNA transcripts. With the HTBI primer set, the TCR CDR3 went through a first round of RT-PCR. TCRdb processed the multiplex PCR reads anew with MiXCR; each CDR3 protein has one entry. This sample has about 290,000 distinct CDR3 sequences, with approximately 12% found just once. Sequencing was carried out using blood. The receptors were sampled from a woman in her 30s with Graves' hyperthyroidism that later progressed to Graves' ophthalmopathy.

This clonotype was counted a few times. At one end, the junction sequence differs from germline, possibly due to a read error. Written as DNA, the CDR3 is TGTGCCAGCAGCATCGGGGACAGGGGTGGCCACACCTTC. This translates into CASSIGDRGGHTF. The chain carries TRBV7-8 and TRBJ1-2; TRBD1 matches at 10 bases. There are 13 residues in the CDR3. The germline CDR1 and CDR2 sequences are SGHVS and FQNEAQ.

This clonotype occurred many times. The V and J genes are TRBV13 and TRBJ2-7, with D perhaps being TRBD1 or TRBD2 (6 bases each). This CDR3 has 14 residues. The germline V gene has CDR1 PRHDT and CDR2 FYEKMQ (reference sequence). Trimming took 6 bases from V and 2 from J, leaving 14 bases between them. This CDR3 reads CASRRKGGPYEQYF. In nucleotides, the CDR3 is TGTGCCAGCAGGCGAAAGGGGGGCCCCTACGAGCAGTACTTC.

For this clonotype: This sequence may be a read error, since a much larger clone differs from it by one base. V is TRBV6-1 and J is TRBJ2-1; 8 positions agree with TRBD2. J was trimmed by 4 bases and V by 3 bases; bases with no gene match: 11. This CDR3 contains 17 residues. In germline, CDR1 is MNHNS, CDR2 SASEGT. The CDR3 DNA follows: TGTGCCAGCAGTGAGAACAGCGGGAGAAGTGCGTACAATGAGCAGTTCTTC. Protein product: CASSENSGRSAYNEQFF.

This clonotype was recorded many times. The rearrangement uses TRBV10-3 and TRBJ1-5; D uncertain. Germline-derived CDR1 and CDR2 are ENHRY and SYGVKD. V was clipped by 5 bases and J by 1 base, with 3 bases between them. The CDR3 is 12 amino acids. CDR3 region: CAISNSNQPQHF. In DNA form, the CDR3 reads TGTGCCATCAGTAACAGCAATCAGCCCCAGCATTTT.

There are many counts of this clonotype. The chain couples TRBV20-1 to TRBJ1-1; D is ambiguous. CDR3 length equals 13 residues. V was cut by 4 bases and J by 1 base, with 10 bases left in between. CDR1 and CDR2 from the germline V gene are DFQATT and SNEGSKA (reference sequence). The CDR3 nucleotides are TGCAGTGCTACAACGGTGGCGAACACTGAAGCTTTCTTT. Its translation: CSATTVANTEAFF.

The chain has TRBV4-3 and TRBJ2-3; 12 bases are shared with TRBD2. Germline V gene data show CDR1 as LGHNA and CDR2 as YSLEER. CDR3 length equals 16 residues. The J segment lost 0 bases and the V segment lost 2 bases, leaving 0 bases of the junction unmatched. CDR3 sequence: CASSQTSGRSTDTQYF. In nucleotides, the CDR3 is TGCGCCAGCAGCCAAACTAGCGGGAGGAGCACAGATACGCAGTATTTT.

This clonotype was recorded many times. The rearrangement links TRBV6-1 to TRBJ1-1; TRBD1 aligns across 7 bases. V lost 4 bases to trimming and J lost 1 base; unmatched junction nucleotides: 3. Germline V gene sequence: CDR1 MNHNS, CDR2 SASEGT. This CDR3 region has 14 residues. The CDR3 DNA follows: TGTGCCAGCAGTGCTGGACAGGAGAACACTGAAGCTTTCTTT. Translating gives CASSAGQENTEAFF.

This clonotype was counted between two and nine times. Given a much more abundant clone one base away, this may be a read error. The chain has TRBV7-3 and TRBJ2-1; 8 bases line up with TRBD2. This CDR3 has 14 amino acids. CDR1 and CDR2 (germline): SGHTA, FQGTGA. The CDR3 bases are TGTGCCAGCAGCGCTAGCGGGCGTTACAATGGGCAGTTCTTC. It yields the protein CASSASGRYNGQFF. Supplemented by reference TRBV7-3 and TRBJ2-1, the full variable domain reads GAGVSQTPSNKVTEKGKYVELRCDPISGHTALYWYRQSLGQGPEFLIYFQGTGAADDSGLPNDRFFAVRPEGSVSTLKIQRTERGDSAVYLCASSASGRYNGQFFGPGTRLTVL.

This clonotype was recorded many times. V gene TRBV11-2 combines with J gene TRBJ2-3; 11 bases map to TRBD2. Germline CDR1 is SGHAT and CDR2 is FQNNGV. The junction had 4 bases not matched to a gene; V was cut back by 5 bases and J by 3 bases. The CDR3 is 15 amino acids. DNA for the CDR3: TGTGCCAGCAGCCCGGGACTAGCGGAAACAGATACGCAGTATTTT. Its protein is CASSPGLAETDTQYF. Variable domain in full (rest from reference TRBV11-2 and TRBJ2-3): EAGVAQSPRYKIIEKRQSVAFWCNPISGHATLYWYQQILGQGPKLLIQFQNNGVVDDSQLPKDRFSAERLKGVDSTLKIQPAKLEDSAVYLCASSPGLAETDTQYFGPGTRLTVL.

This clonotype was picked up many times. This chain links TRBV20-1 with TRBJ1-1; D possibly corresponds to TRBD1 (6 bases). The V end was cut by 5 bases, the J end by 4 bases, with 14 bases between. The CDR3 runs 13 residues. The germline CDR1 and CDR2 sequences are DFQATT and SNEGSKA (reference sequence). The CDR3: CSAWGGLGTEAFF. DNA of the CDR3: TGCAGTGCTTGGGGGGGGCTGGGCACTGAAGCTTTCTTT.

The chain combines TRBV19 with TRBJ1-6; 10 bases are shared with TRBD1. Germline CDR1 reads LNHDA; CDR2 reads SQIVND (reference sequence). V was pared by 6 bases and J by 10 bases, with 6 bases of the junction left unmatched. CDR3 length equals 14 residues. CDR3 DNA sequence: TGTGCCAGTAGACCGGGACAGGGGAACTCACCCCTCCACTTT. Translating it yields CASRPGQGNSPLHF.

Ten or more counts support this clonotype. The chain recombines TRBV7-2 with TRBJ2-7, with 9 nucleotides matching TRBD2. V was clipped by 2 bases and J by 7 bases; unmatched bases: 9. The CDR3 sequence is 15 residues long. CDR1 is SGHTA and CDR2 is FQGNSA in the germline V gene. The CDR3 region is CASSLLAGRGREQYF. The CDR3 coding sequence is TGTGCCAGCAGCTTACTAGCGGGAAGGGGGAGGGAGCAGTACTTC.

This clonotype came up many times. The V gene is TRBV5-1, the J gene TRBJ1-1, with a possible D match to TRBD1 (6 bases). This CDR3 is built from 15 residues. V lost 0 bases to trimming and J lost 6 bases, with 15 bases between them. Germline lookup yields CDR1 SGHRS and CDR2 YFSETQ. The CDR3 loop reads CASSLANRAGPEAFF. In DNA, the CDR3 is TGCGCCAGCAGCTTGGCCAACAGGGCAGGTCCTGAAGCTTTCTTT. Full variable domain (rest looked up from reference TRBV5-1 and TRBJ1-1): KAGVTQTPRYLIKTRGQQVTLSCSPISGHRSVSWYQQTPGQGLQFLFEYFSETQRNKGNFPGRFSGRQFSNSRSEMNVSTLELGDSALYLCASSLANRAGPEAFFGQGTRLTVV.

The sample holds many counts of this clonotype. The J gene is TRBJ2-7, the V gene TRBV7-9, with no clear D. V was pared by 1 base and J by 5 bases, with 12 bases between. There are 14 residues in the CDR3. Germline assignment: CDR1 SEHNR and CDR2 FQNEAQ (reference sequence). This CDR3 is CASSLVGPTHEQYF. The CDR3 nucleotides are TGTGCCAGCAGCTTAGTTGGGCCCACCCACGAGCAGTACTTC.

This clonotype came up many times. The chain links TRBV19 to TRBJ1-2; possible D gene TRBD1, 6 bases. V lost 4 bases and J 6 bases, leaving 9 bases between the germline ends. The germline V gene encodes CDR1 LNHDA and CDR2 SQIVND (reference sequence). The CDR3 spans 12 residues. The DNA for the CDR3 is TGTGCCAGTAGTAACAGGGACCATGGCTACACCTTC. The encoded protein is CASSNRDHGYTF.

The sample holds many counts of this clonotype. The rearrangement links TRBV12-3 or TRBV12-4 to TRBJ1-2; maybe TRBD1 (5 bases). This CDR3 has 12 amino acids. V dropped 0 bases and J dropped 7 bases, with 6 bases sitting between them. Here the CDR3 reads CASSLAGGGYTF. The CDR3 DNA follows: TGTGCCAGCAGTTTAGCCGGGGGTGGCTACACCTTC.

The table lists this clonotype with a few counts. The rearrangement links TRBV5-1 to TRBJ2-1, with 7 nucleotides matching TRBD2. J was trimmed by 3 bases and V by 0 bases; bases with no gene match: 3. Germline lookup yields CDR1 SGHRS and CDR2 YFSETQ. CDR3 size: 15 residues. The CDR3 nucleotides read TGCGCCAGCAGCTTGGGACGGGGGGACTACAATGAGCAGTTCTTC. This translates into CASSLGRGDYNEQFF.